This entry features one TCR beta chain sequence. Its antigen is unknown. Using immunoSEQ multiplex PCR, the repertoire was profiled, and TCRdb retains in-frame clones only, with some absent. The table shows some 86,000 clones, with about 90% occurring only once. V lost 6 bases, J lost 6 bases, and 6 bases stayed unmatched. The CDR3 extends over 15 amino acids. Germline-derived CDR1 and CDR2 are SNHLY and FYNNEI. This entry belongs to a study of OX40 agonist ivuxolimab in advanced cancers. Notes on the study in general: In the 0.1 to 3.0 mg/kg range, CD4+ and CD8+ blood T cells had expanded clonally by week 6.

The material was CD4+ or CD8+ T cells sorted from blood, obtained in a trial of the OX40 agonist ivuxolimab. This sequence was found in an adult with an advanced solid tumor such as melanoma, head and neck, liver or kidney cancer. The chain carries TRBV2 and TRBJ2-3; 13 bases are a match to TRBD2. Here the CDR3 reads CASRREGLAGDTQYF. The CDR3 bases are TGTGCCAGCAGAAGGGAGGGACTAGCGGGGGATACGCAGTATTTT.